This T cell receptor (beta chain) is drawn from a study of T cell repertoires in ileal Crohn's disease. The CDR3 runs 14 residues. V gave up 0 bases and J gave up 7 bases, with 10 bases separating them. The germline CDR1 and CDR2 sequences are SGHDT and YYEEEE. Clones were read by immunoSEQ multiplex PCR, and TCRdb kept only the in-frame ones, dropping some. This sample has about 62,000 clones, with 85% to 90% found just once. Time point indicated: neoterminal ileum biopsy at postoperative endoscopy, about 6 months after surgery. This chain joins TRBV5-6 and TRBJ2-2; D is undetermined. Sequences were obtained from ileal tissue. This TCR derives from an adult with Crohn's disease. The CDR3 sequence is CASSLVQPGGELFF. The CDR3 DNA follows: TGTGCCAGCAGCTTGGTACAGCCCGGCGGGGAGCTGTTTTTT.